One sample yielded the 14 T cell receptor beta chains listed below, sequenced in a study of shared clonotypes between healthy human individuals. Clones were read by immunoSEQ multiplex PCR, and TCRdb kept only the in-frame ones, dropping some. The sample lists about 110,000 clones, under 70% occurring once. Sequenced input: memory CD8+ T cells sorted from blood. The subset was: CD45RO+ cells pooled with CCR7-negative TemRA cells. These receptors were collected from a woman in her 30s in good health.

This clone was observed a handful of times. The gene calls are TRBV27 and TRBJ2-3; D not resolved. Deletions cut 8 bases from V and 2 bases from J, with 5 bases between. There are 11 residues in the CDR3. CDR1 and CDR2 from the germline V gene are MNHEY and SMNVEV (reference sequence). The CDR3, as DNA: TGTGCCAGCCCAGCCACAGATACGCAGTATTTT. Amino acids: CASPATDTQYF.

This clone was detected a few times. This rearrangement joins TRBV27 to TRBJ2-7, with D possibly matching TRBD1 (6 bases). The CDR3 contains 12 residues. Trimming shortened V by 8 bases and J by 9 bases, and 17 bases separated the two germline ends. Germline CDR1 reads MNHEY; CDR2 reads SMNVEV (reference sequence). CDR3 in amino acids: CASGGGLRGQYF. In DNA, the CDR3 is TGTGCCAGCGGGGGCGGCCTACGAGGGCAGTACTTC.

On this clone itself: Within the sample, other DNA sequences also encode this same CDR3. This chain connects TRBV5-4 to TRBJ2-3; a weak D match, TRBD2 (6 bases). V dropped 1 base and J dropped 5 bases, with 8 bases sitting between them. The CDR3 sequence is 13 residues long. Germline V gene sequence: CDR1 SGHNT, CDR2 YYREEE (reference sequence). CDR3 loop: CASSLMRGDTQYF. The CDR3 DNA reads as TGTGCCAGCAGCTTGATGCGGGGAGATACGCAGTATTTT.

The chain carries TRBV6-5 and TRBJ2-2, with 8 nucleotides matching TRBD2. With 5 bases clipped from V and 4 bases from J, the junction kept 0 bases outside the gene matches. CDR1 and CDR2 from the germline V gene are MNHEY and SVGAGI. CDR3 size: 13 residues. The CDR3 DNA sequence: TGTGCCAGCAGTAGCGGGAGCACCGGGGAGCTGTTTTTT. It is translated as CASSSGSTGELFF.

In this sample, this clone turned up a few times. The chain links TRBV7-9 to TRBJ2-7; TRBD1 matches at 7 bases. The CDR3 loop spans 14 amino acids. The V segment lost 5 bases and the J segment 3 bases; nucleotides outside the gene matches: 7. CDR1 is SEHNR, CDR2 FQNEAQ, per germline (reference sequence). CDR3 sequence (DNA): TGTGCCAGCAGCCCTAGGGGGCAGGACTACGAGCAGTACTTC. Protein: CASSPRGQDYEQYF.

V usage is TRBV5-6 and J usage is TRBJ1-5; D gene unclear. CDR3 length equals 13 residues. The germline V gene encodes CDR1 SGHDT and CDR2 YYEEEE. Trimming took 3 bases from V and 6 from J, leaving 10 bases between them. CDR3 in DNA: TGTGCCAGCAGCTCCACCGGAAGTCAGCCCCAGCATTTT. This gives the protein CASSSTGSQPQHF.

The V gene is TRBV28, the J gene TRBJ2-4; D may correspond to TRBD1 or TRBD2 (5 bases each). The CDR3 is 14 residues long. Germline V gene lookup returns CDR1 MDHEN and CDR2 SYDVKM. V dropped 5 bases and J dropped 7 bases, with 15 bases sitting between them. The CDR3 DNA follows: TGTGCCAGCAGTGGGGACGTCCGAAGGAACATTCAGTACTTC. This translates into CASSGDVRRNIQYF.

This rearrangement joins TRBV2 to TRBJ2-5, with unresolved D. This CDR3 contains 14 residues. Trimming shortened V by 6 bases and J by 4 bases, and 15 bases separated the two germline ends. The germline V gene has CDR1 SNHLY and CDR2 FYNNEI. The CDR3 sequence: CASSPTTRRETQYF. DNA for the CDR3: TGTGCCAGCAGCCCCACGACCAGGAGAGAGACCCAGTACTTC.

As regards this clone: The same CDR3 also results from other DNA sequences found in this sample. CDR3 loop: CASSESWGPYEQYF. In DNA form, the CDR3 reads TGCGCCAGCAGTGAGTCCTGGGGTCCCTACGAGCAGTACTTC. The chain has TRBV10-2 and TRBJ2-7; D uncertain. The V gene lost 0 bases and the J gene lost 2 bases, with 8 bases spanning the gap. In germline, CDR1 is WSHSY, CDR2 SAAADI. CDR3 length equals 14 residues.

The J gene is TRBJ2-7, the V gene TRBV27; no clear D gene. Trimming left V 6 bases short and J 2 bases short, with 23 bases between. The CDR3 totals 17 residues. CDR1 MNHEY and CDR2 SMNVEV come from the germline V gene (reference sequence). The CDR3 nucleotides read TGTGCCAGCAGCTCCCCCCGCAGCTTTTCCCCCACCTACGAGCAGTACTTC. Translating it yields CASSSPRSFSPTYEQYF.

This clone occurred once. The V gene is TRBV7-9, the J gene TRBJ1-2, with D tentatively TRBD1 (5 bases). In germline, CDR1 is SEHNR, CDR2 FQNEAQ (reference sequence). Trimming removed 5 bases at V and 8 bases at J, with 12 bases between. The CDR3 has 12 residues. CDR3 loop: CASSKGQGGYTF. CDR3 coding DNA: TGTGCCAGCAGCAAAGGACAAGGCGGCTACACCTTC.

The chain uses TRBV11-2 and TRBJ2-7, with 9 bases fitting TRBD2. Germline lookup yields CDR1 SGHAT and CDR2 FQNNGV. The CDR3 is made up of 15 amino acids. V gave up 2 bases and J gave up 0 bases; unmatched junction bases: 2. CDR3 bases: TGTGCCAGCAGCTTATTAGCGGGGGTCTCCTACGAGCAGTACTTC. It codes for CASSLLAGVSYEQYF.

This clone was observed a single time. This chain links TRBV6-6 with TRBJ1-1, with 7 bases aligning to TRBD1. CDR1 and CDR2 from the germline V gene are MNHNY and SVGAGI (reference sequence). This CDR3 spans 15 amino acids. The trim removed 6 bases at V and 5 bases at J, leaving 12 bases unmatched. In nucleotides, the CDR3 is TGTGCCAGCAGCACCCACGACAGGGTATTTACTGAAGCTTTCTTT. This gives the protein CASSTHDRVFTEAFF.

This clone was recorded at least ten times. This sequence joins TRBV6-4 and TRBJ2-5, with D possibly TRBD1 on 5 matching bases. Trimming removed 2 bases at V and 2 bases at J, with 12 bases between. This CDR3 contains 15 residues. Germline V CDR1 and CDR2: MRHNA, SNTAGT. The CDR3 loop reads CASSDGAGQQETQYF. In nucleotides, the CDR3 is TGTGCCAGCAGTGACGGGGCAGGGCAGCAAGAGACCCAGTACTTC.